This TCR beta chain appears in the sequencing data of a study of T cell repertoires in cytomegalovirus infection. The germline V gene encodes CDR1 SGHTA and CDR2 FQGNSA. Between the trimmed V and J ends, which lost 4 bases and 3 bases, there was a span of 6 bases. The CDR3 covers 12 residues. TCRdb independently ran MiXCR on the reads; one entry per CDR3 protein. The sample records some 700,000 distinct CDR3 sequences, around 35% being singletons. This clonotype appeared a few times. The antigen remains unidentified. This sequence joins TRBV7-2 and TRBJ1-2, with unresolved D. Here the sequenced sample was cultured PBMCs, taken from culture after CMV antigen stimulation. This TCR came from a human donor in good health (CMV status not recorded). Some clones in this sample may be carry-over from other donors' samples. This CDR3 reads CASSSQDYGYTF. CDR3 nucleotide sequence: TGTGCCAGCAGCTCCCAGGACTATGGCTACACCTTC. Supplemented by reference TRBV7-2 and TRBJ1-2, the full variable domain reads GAGVSQSPSNKVTEKGKDVELRCDPISGHTALYWYRQSLGQGLEFLIYFQGNSAPDKSGLPSDRFSAERTGGSVSTLTIQRTQQEDSAVYLCASSSQDYGYTFGSGTRLTVV.